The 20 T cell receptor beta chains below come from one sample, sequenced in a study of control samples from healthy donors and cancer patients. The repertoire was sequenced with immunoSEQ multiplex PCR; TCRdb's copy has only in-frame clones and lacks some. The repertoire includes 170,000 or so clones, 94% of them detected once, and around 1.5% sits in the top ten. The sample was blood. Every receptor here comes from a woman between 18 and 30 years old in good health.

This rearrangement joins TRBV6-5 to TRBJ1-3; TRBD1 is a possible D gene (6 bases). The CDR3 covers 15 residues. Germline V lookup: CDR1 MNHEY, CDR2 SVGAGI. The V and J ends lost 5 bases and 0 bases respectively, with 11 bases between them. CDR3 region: CASSQQQGSGNTIYF. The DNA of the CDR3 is TGTGCCAGCAGTCAACAACAGGGCTCTGGAAACACCATATATTTT.

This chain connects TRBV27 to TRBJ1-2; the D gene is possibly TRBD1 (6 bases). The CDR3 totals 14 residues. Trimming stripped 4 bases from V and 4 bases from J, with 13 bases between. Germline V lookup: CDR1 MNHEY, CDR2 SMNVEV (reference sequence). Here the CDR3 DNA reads TGTGCCAGCAGTTCACAGGGTGGGAGCTATGGCTACACCTTC. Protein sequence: CASSSQGGSYGYTF.

The CDR3 reads CASSFNSGMETQYF. The CDR3 DNA reads TGTGCCAGCAGCTTTAATAGCGGGATGGAGACCCAGTACTTC. The chain is built from TRBV7-2 and TRBJ2-5, with 8 positions matching TRBD2. Germline trimming cut 3 bases from V and 5 bases from J; bases unmatched to any gene: 5. The CDR3 loop spans 14 amino acids. CDR1 is SGHTA and CDR2 is FQGNSA in the germline V gene.

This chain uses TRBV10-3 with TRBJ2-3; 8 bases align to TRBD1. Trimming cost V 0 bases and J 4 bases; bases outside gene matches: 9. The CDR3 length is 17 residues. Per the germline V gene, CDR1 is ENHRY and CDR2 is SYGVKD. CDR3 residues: CAISESYGQGLPDTQYF. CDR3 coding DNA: TGTGCCATCAGTGAGTCGTATGGACAGGGTCTCCCAGATACGCAGTATTTT.

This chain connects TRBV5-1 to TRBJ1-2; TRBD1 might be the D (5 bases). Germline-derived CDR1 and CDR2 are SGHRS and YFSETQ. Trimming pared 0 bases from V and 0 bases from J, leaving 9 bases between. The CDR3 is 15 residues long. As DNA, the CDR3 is TGCGCCAGCAGCTTGGACGGCAGGGCTAACTATGGCTACACCTTC. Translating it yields CASSLDGRANYGYTF.

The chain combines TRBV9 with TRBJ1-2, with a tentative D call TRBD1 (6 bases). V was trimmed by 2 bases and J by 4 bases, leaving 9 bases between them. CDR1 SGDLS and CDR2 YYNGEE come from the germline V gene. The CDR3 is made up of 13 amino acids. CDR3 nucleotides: TGTGCCAGCAGCGTTGGACAGACCTATGGCTACACCTTC. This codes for CASSVGQTYGYTF.

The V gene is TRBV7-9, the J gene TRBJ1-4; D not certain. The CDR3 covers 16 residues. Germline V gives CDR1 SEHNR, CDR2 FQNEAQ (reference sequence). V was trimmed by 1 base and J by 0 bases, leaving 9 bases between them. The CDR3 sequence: CASSLGTLATNEKLFF. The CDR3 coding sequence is TGTGCCAGCAGCTTAGGGACGCTTGCAACTAATGAAAAACTGTTTTTT.

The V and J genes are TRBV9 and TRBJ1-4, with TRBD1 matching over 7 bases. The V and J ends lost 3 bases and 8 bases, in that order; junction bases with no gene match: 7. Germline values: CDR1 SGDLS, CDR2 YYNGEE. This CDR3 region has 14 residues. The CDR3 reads CASSAGQRNEKLFF. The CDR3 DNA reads TGTGCCAGCAGCGCGGGACAGAGGAACGAAAAACTGTTTTTT.

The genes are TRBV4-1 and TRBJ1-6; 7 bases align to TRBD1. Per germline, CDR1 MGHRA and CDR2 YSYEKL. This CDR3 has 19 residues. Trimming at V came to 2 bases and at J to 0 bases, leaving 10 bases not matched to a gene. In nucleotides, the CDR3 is TGCGCCAGCAGCCAAAGGGGGCAGGGAGGGGGCTCCTATAATTCACCCCTCCACTTT. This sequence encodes CASSQRGQGGGSYNSPLHF.

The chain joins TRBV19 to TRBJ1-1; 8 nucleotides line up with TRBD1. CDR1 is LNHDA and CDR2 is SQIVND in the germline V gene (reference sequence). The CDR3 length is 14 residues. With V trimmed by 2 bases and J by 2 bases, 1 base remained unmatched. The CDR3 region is CASSIQGANTEAFF. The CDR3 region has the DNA TGTGCCAGTAGTATACAGGGGGCAAACACTGAAGCTTTCTTT.

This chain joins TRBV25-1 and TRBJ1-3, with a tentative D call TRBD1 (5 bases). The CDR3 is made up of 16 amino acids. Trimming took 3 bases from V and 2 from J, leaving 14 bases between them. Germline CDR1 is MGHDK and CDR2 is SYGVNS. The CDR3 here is CASSDPIETAGNTIYF. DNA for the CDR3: TGTGCCAGCAGTGACCCAATTGAGACAGCTGGAAACACCATATATTTT.

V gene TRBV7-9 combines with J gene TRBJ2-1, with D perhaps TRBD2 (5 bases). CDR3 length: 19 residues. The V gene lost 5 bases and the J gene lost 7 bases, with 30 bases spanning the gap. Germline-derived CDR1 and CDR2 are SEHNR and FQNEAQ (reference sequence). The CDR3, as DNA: TGTGCCAGCAGCCATTCCACTTTTGGCGGATCCCCCCCGGGGAATGAGCAGTTCTTC. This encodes CASSHSTFGGSPPGNEQFF.

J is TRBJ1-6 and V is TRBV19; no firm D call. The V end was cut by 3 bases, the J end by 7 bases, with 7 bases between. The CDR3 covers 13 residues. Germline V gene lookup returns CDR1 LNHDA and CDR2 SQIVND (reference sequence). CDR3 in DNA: TGTGCCAGTAGTATTAACAGAAATTCACCCCTCCACTTT. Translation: CASSINRNSPLHF.

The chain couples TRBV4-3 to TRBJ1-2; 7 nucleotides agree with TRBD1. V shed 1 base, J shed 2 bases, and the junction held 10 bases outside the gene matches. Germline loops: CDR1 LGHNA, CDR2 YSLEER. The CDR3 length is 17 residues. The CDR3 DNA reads TGCGCCAGCAGCCAAGTATGGGCTGACAGGGAAAACTATGGCTACACCTTC. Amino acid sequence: CASSQVWADRENYGYTF.

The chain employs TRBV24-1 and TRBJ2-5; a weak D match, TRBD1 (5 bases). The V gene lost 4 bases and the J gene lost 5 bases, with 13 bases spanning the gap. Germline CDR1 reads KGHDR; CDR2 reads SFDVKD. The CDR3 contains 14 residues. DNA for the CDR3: TGTGCCACCAGTGACCGCCTAGGGGCTGAGACCCAGTACTTC. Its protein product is CATSDRLGAETQYF.

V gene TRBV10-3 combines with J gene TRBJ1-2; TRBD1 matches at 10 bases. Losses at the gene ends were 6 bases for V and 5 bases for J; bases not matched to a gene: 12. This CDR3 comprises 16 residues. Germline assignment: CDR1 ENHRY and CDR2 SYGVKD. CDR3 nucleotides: TGTGCCATCAGAACTCGGACAGGGGGAACTACTTATGGCTACACCTTC. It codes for CAIRTRTGGTTYGYTF.

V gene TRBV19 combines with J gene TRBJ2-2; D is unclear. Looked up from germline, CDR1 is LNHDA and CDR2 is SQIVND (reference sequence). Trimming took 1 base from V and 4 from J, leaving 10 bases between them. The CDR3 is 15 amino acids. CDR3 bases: TGTGCCAGTAGTATAGTCGAGGTTTCCACCGGGGAGCTGTTTTTT. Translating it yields CASSIVEVSTGELFF. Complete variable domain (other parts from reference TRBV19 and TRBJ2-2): DGGITQSPKYLFRKEGQNVTLSCEQNLNHDAMYWYRQDPGQGLRLIYYSQIVNDFQKGDIAEGYSVSREKKESFPLTVTSAQKNPTAFYLCASSIVEVSTGELFFGEGSRLTVL.

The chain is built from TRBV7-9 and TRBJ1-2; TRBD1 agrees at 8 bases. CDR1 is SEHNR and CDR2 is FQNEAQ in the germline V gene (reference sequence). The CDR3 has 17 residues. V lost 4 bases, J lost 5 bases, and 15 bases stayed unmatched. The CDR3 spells CASSSDVTGAGRYGYTF. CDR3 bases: TGTGCCAGCAGCTCTGACGTGACAGGGGCGGGGAGATATGGCTACACCTTC.

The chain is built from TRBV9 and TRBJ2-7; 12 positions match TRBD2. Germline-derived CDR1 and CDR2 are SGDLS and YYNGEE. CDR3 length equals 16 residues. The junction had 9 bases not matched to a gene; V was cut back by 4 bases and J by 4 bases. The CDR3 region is CASSSSPTSGSYEQYF. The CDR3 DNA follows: TGTGCCAGCAGCTCATCCCCGACTAGCGGGAGTTACGAGCAGTACTTC.

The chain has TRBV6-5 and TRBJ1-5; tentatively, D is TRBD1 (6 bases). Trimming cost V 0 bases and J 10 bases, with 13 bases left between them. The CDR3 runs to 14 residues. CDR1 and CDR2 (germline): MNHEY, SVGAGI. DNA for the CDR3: TGTGCCAGCAGTTACTCTGGGGGCCCCGGCCCCCAGCATTTT. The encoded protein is CASSYSGGPGPQHF.